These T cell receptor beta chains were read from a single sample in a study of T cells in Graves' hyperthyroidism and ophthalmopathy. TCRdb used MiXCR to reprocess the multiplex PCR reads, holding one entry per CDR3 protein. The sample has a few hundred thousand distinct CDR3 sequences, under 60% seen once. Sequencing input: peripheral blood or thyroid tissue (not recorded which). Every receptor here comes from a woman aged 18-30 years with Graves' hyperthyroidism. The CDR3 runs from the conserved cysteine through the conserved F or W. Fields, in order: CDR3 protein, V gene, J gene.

CDR3aa: CASSIGSGNTIYF
v_gene: TRBV19
j_gene: TRBJ1-3

CDR3aa: CASRAGGYTGELFF
v_gene: TRBV6-4
j_gene: TRBJ2-2

CDR3aa: CASSQEGQGSYEQYF
v_gene: TRBV3-1
j_gene: TRBJ2-7

CDR3aa: CASSEWVAVKQETQYF
v_gene: TRBV25-1
j_gene: TRBJ2-5

CDR3aa: CASSVSGQGWEQYF
v_gene: TRBV7-2
j_gene: TRBJ2-7

CDR3aa: CSATSGDYEQYF
v_gene: TRBV29-1
j_gene: TRBJ2-7

CDR3aa: CASSPRTSGNEQFF
v_gene: TRBV7-3
j_gene: TRBJ2-1

CDR3aa: CSARSESGSSYNEQFF
v_gene: TRBV20-1
j_gene: TRBJ2-1

CDR3aa: CASSLIDDRVNSYEQYF
v_gene: TRBV7-3
j_gene: TRBJ2-7

CDR3aa: CASSALGLPNREQFF
v_gene: TRBV9
j_gene: TRBJ2-1

CDR3aa: CASSPPRDRGTEAFF
v_gene: TRBV18
j_gene: TRBJ1-1

CDR3aa: CASRDRVEQPQHF
v_gene: TRBV6-6
j_gene: TRBJ1-5

CDR3aa: CASSLSFSSGANVLAF
v_gene: TRBV7-2
j_gene: TRBJ2-6

CDR3aa: CASSLRGSDYEQYF
v_gene: TRBV19
j_gene: TRBJ2-7

CDR3aa: CASASRTDTQETQYF
v_gene: TRBV14
j_gene: TRBJ2-5

CDR3aa: CASSLNRGTTGELFF
v_gene: TRBV7-9
j_gene: TRBJ2-2

CDR3aa: CARSDSFAGEAFF
v_gene: TRBV25-1
j_gene: TRBJ1-1

CDR3aa: CASSSLTGRSTDTQYF
v_gene: TRBV7-2
j_gene: TRBJ2-3

CDR3aa: CATSRGAGQGNSPLHF
v_gene: TRBV15
j_gene: TRBJ1-6

CDR3aa: CSLVGQAHYGYTF
v_gene: TRBV29-1
j_gene: TRBJ1-2

CDR3aa: CAGRQDRVGGTGELFF
v_gene: TRBV19
j_gene: TRBJ2-2

CDR3aa: CASSVRGDNRYTF
v_gene: TRBV5-4
j_gene: TRBJ1-2

CDR3aa: CASSWTSGSNTGELFF
v_gene: TRBV7-8
j_gene: TRBJ2-2

CDR3aa: CSVGGGGRETNCGYTF
v_gene: TRBV29-1
j_gene: TRBJ1-2

CDR3aa: CASSSGTLRGEQFF
v_gene: TRBV7-2
j_gene: TRBJ2-1

CDR3aa: CASSQDMGDTEAFF
v_gene: TRBV4-1
j_gene: TRBJ1-1

CDR3aa: CASSPPEGNEKLFF
v_gene: TRBV18
j_gene: TRBJ1-4

CDR3aa: CASSQEGMLMNTEAFF
v_gene: TRBV7-4
j_gene: TRBJ1-1

CDR3aa: CSVDLTGEQYF
v_gene: TRBV29-1
j_gene: TRBJ2-7

CDR3aa: CASREGQYTGELFF
v_gene: TRBV12-3/TRBV12-4
j_gene: TRBJ2-2

CDR3aa: CSVRNSKGAPIEAFF
v_gene: TRBV29-1
j_gene: TRBJ1-1

CDR3aa: CSVDVRGGGKETQYF
v_gene: TRBV29-1
j_gene: TRBJ2-5